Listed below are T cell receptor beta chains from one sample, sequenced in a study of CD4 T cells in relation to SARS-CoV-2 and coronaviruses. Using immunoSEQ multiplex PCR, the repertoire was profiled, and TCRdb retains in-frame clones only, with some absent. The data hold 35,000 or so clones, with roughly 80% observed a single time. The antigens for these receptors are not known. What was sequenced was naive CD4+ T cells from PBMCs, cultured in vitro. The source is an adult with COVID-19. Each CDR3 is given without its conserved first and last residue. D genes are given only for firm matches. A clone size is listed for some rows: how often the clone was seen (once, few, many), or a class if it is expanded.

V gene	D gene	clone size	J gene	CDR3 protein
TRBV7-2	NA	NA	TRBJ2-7	ASSLAPGLYEQY
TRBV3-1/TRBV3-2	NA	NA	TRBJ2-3	ASSPQGTSTDTQY
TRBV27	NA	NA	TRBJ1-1	ASSPHDPTEAF
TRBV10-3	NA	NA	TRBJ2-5	AISESSARQETQY
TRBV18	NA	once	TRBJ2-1	ASSPVRDEQF
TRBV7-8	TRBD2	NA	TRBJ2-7	ASSLSFPSGTYEQY
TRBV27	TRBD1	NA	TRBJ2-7	ASSMTGGAYEQY
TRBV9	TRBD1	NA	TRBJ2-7	ASSVEARGQANSYEQY
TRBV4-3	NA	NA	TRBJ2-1	ASSQITSSEQF
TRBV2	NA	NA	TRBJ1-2	ASNSDGPASGYT
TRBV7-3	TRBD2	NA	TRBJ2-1	ASSRGAGDEQF
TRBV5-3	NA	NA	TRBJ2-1	AGLRAWTPHSYNEQF
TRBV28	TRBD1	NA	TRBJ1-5	ASSRQGAWQPQH
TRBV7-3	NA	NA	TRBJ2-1	ASSLSLSSYNEQF
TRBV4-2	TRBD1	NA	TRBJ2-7	ASSQPGTGSEQY
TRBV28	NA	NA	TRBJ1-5	ASSLGGLYSNQPQH
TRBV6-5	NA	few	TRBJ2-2	ASSPWGTGELF
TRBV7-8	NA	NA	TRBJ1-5	ASSLGQINQPQH
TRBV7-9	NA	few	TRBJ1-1	ASSWMEMNTEAF
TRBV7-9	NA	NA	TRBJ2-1	ASTPALYNEQF
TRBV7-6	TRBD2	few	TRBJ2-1	ASSLGAGGLSYNEQF
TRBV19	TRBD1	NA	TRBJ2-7	ASSMGQGPYEQY
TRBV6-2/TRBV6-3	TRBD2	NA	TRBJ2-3	ASSYEASGDTDTQY
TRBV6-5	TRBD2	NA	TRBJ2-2	ASNLAGGGTGELF
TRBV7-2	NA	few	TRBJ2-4	ASSRTPARGAKNIQY
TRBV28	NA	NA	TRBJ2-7	ASSPAQGEQY
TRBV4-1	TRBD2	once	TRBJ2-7	ASSQASGTIGEQY